The 13 T cell receptor beta chains listed next were all sequenced from one sample in a study of CD8 T cells in ankylosing spondylitis. TCRdb recomputed calls from the 5' RACE reads with MiXCR, one row per CDR3 protein. Of about 220,000 distinct CDR3 sequences listed, about 11% are singletons. Sequencing was carried out using blood, either unsorted or a sorted T cell fraction (not recorded which). All receptors come from a male donor with ankylosing spondylitis or in good health (not recorded which).

This clonotype was seen ten or more times. The chain links TRBV9 to TRBJ1-6, with D perhaps matching TRBD1 (5 bases). The CDR3 loop spans 19 amino acids. The V and J ends lost 3 bases and 0 bases respectively, with 19 bases between them. Germline V gene data show CDR1 as SGDLS and CDR2 as YYNGEE. The CDR3 nucleotides read TGTGCCAGCAGCGGGGGGGACTTAGACTCGAGCTCCTATAATTCACCCCTCCACTTT. Translating gives CASSGGDLDSSSYNSPLHF.

This clonotype appeared many times. The chain uses TRBV20-1 and TRBJ2-3; the match to TRBD2 covers 8 bases. The germline V gene has CDR1 DFQATT and CDR2 SNEGSKA (reference sequence). The CDR3 extends over 16 amino acids. J was trimmed by 0 bases and V by 3 bases; bases with no gene match: 8. The CDR3: CSASPFTSGSTDTQYF. In DNA, the CDR3 is TGCAGTGCTAGCCCCTTTACTAGCGGAAGCACAGATACGCAGTATTTT.

This clonotype was recorded at least ten times. The J gene is TRBJ2-7, the V gene TRBV9; D unresolved. V lost 3 bases, J lost 1 base, and 8 bases lay in between. The CDR3 contains 13 residues. Germline V gives CDR1 SGDLS, CDR2 YYNGEE. The CDR3 nucleotides read TGTGCCAGCAGCGAGGGCCCTTCCTACGAGCAGTACTTC. Its translation: CASSEGPSYEQYF.

This clonotype was seen ten or more times. The gene calls are TRBV5-1 and TRBJ2-4, with 9 bases matching TRBD1. Germline CDR1 is SGHRS and CDR2 is YFSETQ. The CDR3 length is 15 residues. V lost 4 bases, J lost 9 bases, and 11 bases stayed unmatched. CDR3 sequence: CASSHDTGQGSIQYF. The CDR3 bases are TGCGCCAGCAGCCACGATACGGGACAGGGTTCCATTCAGTACTTC.

This clonotype appeared many times. The genes are TRBV5-1 and TRBJ1-1; D is undetermined. Germline V CDR1 and CDR2: SGHRS, YFSETQ. The CDR3 runs to 15 residues. V shed 2 bases and J shed 5 bases, with 16 bases lying between them. In DNA, the CDR3 is TGCGCCAGCAGCTTAAGCGGACCTGGGGTGACTGAAGCTTTCTTT. Translation: CASSLSGPGVTEAFF.

This chain links TRBV10-3 with TRBJ1-5; D possibly corresponds to TRBD1 (6 bases). The CDR3 has 12 residues. V lost 3 bases and J lost 11, with 11 bases in between. In germline, CDR1 is ENHRY, CDR2 SYGVKD. The CDR3 sequence is CAISEPDSSQHF. The CDR3 nucleotides are TGTGCCATCAGTGAACCGGACAGTTCCCAGCATTTT.

Ten or more counts support this clonotype. The rearrangement uses TRBV6-1 and TRBJ2-5, with D possibly matching TRBD1 (6 bases). CDR3 length equals 12 residues. Germline CDR1 is MNHNS and CDR2 is SASEGT. The CDR3 spells CTVQGRKETQYF. The CDR3 nucleotides are TGTACCGTGCAGGGGCGAAAAGAGACCCAGTACTTC.

J is TRBJ2-5 and V is TRBV7-3; D uncertain. From germline, CDR1 is SGHTA and CDR2 FQGTGA. This CDR3 is built from 13 residues. V shed 1 base and J shed 4 bases, with 7 bases lying between them. The CDR3 nucleotides are TGTGCCAGCAGCTTAAACATGTTAGAGACCCAGTACTTC. Its protein is CASSLNMLETQYF.

The sample holds many counts of this clonotype. The rearrangement joins TRBV3-1 to TRBJ2-5; 8 nucleotides match TRBD1. The CDR3 is made up of 13 amino acids. V lost 8 bases and J lost 5; bases outside the gene matches: 7. From germline, CDR1 is LGHDT and CDR2 YNNKEL (reference sequence). The chain's CDR3 is CASGQGLVETQYF. DNA of the CDR3: TGTGCCAGCGGACAGGGCCTTGTGGAGACCCAGTACTTC.

V gene TRBV20-1 combines with J gene TRBJ1-2, with a possible D match to TRBD1 (6 bases). V lost 5 bases and J lost 2, with 15 bases in between. The length of the CDR3 is 14 residues. From germline, CDR1 is DFQATT and CDR2 SNEGSKA (reference sequence). CDR3 nucleotides: TGCAGTGCTTTTCCGGGACAAAAAAACTATGGCTACACCTTC. This codes for CSAFPGQKNYGYTF.

This clonotype was seen at least ten times. This rearrangement joins TRBV12-3 or TRBV12-4 to TRBJ2-1; D gene uncertain. The germline V and J ends were trimmed by 6 bases and 12 bases, with 18 bases remaining between them. The CDR3 runs to 13 residues. The CDR3 loop is CASSPSRTAPQFF. For the CDR3, the DNA is TGTGCCAGCAGCCCCTCGAGGACCGCGCCGCAGTTCTTC.

The chain links TRBV5-1 to TRBJ2-3, with D perhaps matching TRBD1 (6 bases). The J call may be wrong; the DNA end is better matched by TRBJ1-5. Germline CDR1 is SGHRS and CDR2 is YFSETQ. This CDR3 has 17 residues. The CDR3 bases are TGCGCCAGCAGCTTAGGTATTTCCAGCGGGGGCACAGATACGCAGCATTTT. This translates into CASSLGISSGGTDTQHF.

This clonotype was found many times. This chain links TRBV5-1 with TRBJ2-7, with 9 bases that match TRBD1. V lost 4 bases, J lost 6 bases, and 8 bases stayed unmatched. Germline V gives CDR1 SGHRS, CDR2 YFSETQ. CDR3 length: 14 amino acids. Written as DNA, the CDR3 is TGCGCCAGCAGCCCTAACAGGGGGCAAAGCGAGCAGTACTTC. It is translated as CASSPNRGQSEQYF.